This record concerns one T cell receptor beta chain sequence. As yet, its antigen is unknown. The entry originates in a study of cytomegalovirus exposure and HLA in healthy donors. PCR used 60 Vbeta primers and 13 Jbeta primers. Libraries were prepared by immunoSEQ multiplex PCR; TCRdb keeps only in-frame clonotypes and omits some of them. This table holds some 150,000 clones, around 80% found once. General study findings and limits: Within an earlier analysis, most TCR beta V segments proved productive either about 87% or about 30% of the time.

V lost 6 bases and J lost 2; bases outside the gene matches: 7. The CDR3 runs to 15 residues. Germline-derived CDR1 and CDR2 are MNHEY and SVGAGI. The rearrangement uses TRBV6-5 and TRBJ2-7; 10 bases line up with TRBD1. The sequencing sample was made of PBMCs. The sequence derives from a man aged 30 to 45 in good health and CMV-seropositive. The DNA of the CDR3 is TGTGCCAGCAGCTCCTACGGGACAGGGGCCTACGAGCAGTACTTC. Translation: CASSSYGTGAYEQYF.